Below, 31 T cell receptor beta chains from the same sample are listed, as sequenced in a study of shared clonotypes between healthy human individuals. Here immunoSEQ multiplex PCR was the method, and the copy in TCRdb shows in-frame clones only, minus some. The sample has some 2,500,000 clones, roughly 93% seen once. The sequencing sample was made of naive CD4+ T cells from PBMCs. Subset reported: CD45RA+ positively selected. The receptors stem from a young man in good health. Some clones in this sample may be carry-over from other donors' samples.

The chain combines TRBV6-5 with TRBJ1-1; D unclear. Looked up from germline, CDR1 is MNHEY and CDR2 is SVGAGI. Trimming pared 10 bases from V and 0 bases from J, leaving 12 bases between. This CDR3 comprises 13 residues. This CDR3 reads CATREDMNTEAFF. As DNA, the CDR3 is TGTGCCACCCGGGAGGATATGAACACTGAAGCTTTCTTT.

The chain couples TRBV4-2 to TRBJ2-2; the D call may be TRBD1 or TRBD2 (7 bases each). The CDR3 totals 17 residues. V was shortened by 0 bases and J by 3 bases, with 14 bases between the two germline ends. CDR1 LGHNA and CDR2 YNFKEQ come from the germline V gene. The CDR3 protein is CASSQEIGRGHTGELFF. CDR3 sequence (DNA): TGTGCCAGCAGCCAAGAGATTGGGAGGGGGCACACCGGGGAGCTGTTTTTT.

V gene TRBV28 combines with J gene TRBJ1-3, with a tentative D call TRBD1 (6 bases). CDR1 is MDHEN, CDR2 SYDVKM, per germline. Trimming cost V 5 bases and J 2 bases, with 13 bases left between them. The CDR3 runs to 15 residues. CDR3 bases: TGTGCCAGCAGTCTTTTCCAGGGGACTGGAAACACCATATATTTT. This translates into CASSLFQGTGNTIYF.

The sample holds a few counts of this clone. The V and J genes are TRBV10-2 and TRBJ1-1; D not certain. Germline V gene sequence: CDR1 WSHSY, CDR2 SAAADI. Trimming stripped 4 bases from V and 0 bases from J, with 6 bases between. The CDR3 is 13 residues long. CDR3 sequence (DNA): TGCGCCAGCAGTGGGATTATGAACACTGAAGCTTTCTTT. Its protein product is CASSGIMNTEAFF.

The V call is TRBV6-5, the J call TRBJ2-7, with D tentatively TRBD1 or TRBD2 (5 bases each). Looked up from germline, CDR1 is MNHEY and CDR2 is SVGAGI. V lost 1 base and J 4 bases, leaving 17 bases between the germline ends. This CDR3 has 16 residues. CDR3 in amino acids: CASSYLFGGFGYEQYF. The CDR3 DNA is TGTGCCAGCAGTTACTTGTTTGGGGGATTCGGGTACGAGCAGTACTTC.

This chain uses TRBV7-2 with TRBJ2-1; D not resolved. The CDR3 totals 14 residues. Germline V gene data show CDR1 as SGHTA and CDR2 as FQGNSA. The V gene lost 1 base and the J gene lost 5 bases, with 9 bases spanning the gap. This CDR3 reads CASSLVDGNNEQFF. CDR3 in DNA: TGTGCCAGCAGCTTAGTTGACGGAAACAATGAGCAGTTCTTC.

The chain joins TRBV7-2 to TRBJ2-7; 10 bases are shared with TRBD1. Germline V lookup: CDR1 SGHTA, CDR2 FQGNSA. V was clipped by 1 base and J by 4 bases; unmatched bases: 7. The CDR3 covers 16 residues. The CDR3 reads CASSLVGTGVGYEQYF. In nucleotides, the CDR3 is TGTGCCAGCAGCTTAGTTGGGACAGGGGTCGGTTACGAGCAGTACTTC.

The chain couples TRBV5-1 to TRBJ2-7; the D gene is possibly TRBD1 (5 bases). Germline V lookup: CDR1 SGHRS, CDR2 YFSETQ. The CDR3 loop spans 14 amino acids. V was shortened by 0 bases and J by 6 bases, with 13 bases between the two germline ends. The CDR3 bases are TGCGCCAGCAGCTTGGCCCAGGGTGTAACCGAGCAGTACTTC. Its translation is CASSLAQGVTEQYF.

In its sample, this clone was seen a few times. The genes are TRBV27 and TRBJ2-1, with D possibly matching TRBD2 (6 bases). The CDR3 has 15 amino acids. Germline loops: CDR1 MNHEY, CDR2 SMNVEV (reference sequence). V gave up 5 bases and J gave up 0 bases, with 11 bases separating them. The CDR3 sequence: CASSGGISSYNEQFF. CDR3 coding DNA: TGTGCCAGCAGTGGCGGGATAAGCTCCTACAATGAGCAGTTCTTC.

Comments on this clone: The same CDR3 also results from other DNA sequences found in this sample. The chain has TRBV29-1 and TRBJ2-3; D may correspond to TRBD1 or TRBD2 (5 bases each). Trimming took 2 bases from V and 1 from J, leaving 10 bases between them. The germline CDR1 and CDR2 sequences are SQVTM and ANQGSEA. The CDR3 has 14 amino acids. The CDR3 bases are TGCAGCGTTGAACGGGGCAGGGGCACAGATACGCAGTATTTT. Translated: CSVERGRGTDTQYF.

CDR3 DNA sequence: TGTGCCAGCATCCGAGACGAAGGGTCCGGAAACACCATATATTTT. It yields the protein CASIRDEGSGNTIYF. The chain joins TRBV28 to TRBJ1-3; no reliable D call. Germline V CDR1 and CDR2: MDHEN, SYDVKM. The CDR3 runs 15 residues. The V end was cut by 7 bases, the J end by 4 bases, with 17 bases between.

V gene TRBV21-1 combines with J gene TRBJ2-7; no check of the table's D call, TRBD2, against the DNA was made. TRBV21-1 is a listed pseudogene. This CDR3 has 14 residues. The CDR3 spells CASQKTSGRYEQYF. DNA for the CDR3: TGTGCCAGCCAGAAGACTAGCGGGAGGTACGAGCAGTACTTC.

The chain has TRBV10-3 and TRBJ2-5; D gene uncertain. Trimming took 2 bases from V and 1 from J, leaving 11 bases between them. CDR1 is ENHRY, CDR2 SYGVKD, per germline. The CDR3 contains 15 residues. CDR3 protein: CAISEGFGVQETQYF. The CDR3 DNA reads as TGTGCCATCAGTGAGGGATTCGGAGTCCAAGAGACCCAGTACTTC.

The rearrangement uses TRBV6-1 and TRBJ1-5; no reliable D call. Trimming took off 7 bases at V and 3 bases at J, with 10 bases between the two ends. Germline assignment: CDR1 MNHNS and CDR2 SASEGT. This CDR3 spans 13 amino acids. Written as DNA, the CDR3 is TGTGCCAGCATCCTGGGGTTCAATCAGCCCCAGCATTTT. Encoded protein: CASILGFNQPQHF.

The chain employs TRBV28 and TRBJ2-7, with D perhaps matching TRBD2 (5 bases). The CDR3 runs to 14 residues. Trimming took 7 bases from V and 1 from J, leaving 14 bases between them. Germline V gene sequence: CDR1 MDHEN, CDR2 SYDVKM. The CDR3 sequence is CASIGSVRSYEQYF. The CDR3 nucleotides are TGTGCCAGCATAGGTAGCGTCCGGTCCTACGAGCAGTACTTC. Full variable domain (outside the CDR3, taken from reference TRBV28 and TRBJ2-7): DVKVTQSSRYLVKRTGEKVFLECVQDMDHENMFWYRQDPGLGLRLIYFSYDVKMKEKGDIPEGYSVSREKKERFSLILESASTNQTSMYLCASIGSVRSYEQYFGPGTRLTVT.

This chain uses TRBV27 with TRBJ2-3; no firm D call. The CDR3 has 14 residues. Germline V CDR1 and CDR2: MNHEY, SMNVEV (reference sequence). V was pared by 7 bases and J by 0 bases, with 11 bases between. CDR3 bases: TGTGCCAGCAACCGCCAATGGAGCACAGATACGCAGTATTTT. This encodes CASNRQWSTDTQYF.

This rearrangement joins TRBV29-1 to TRBJ2-7, with TRBD1 matching 9 bases. V gave up 7 bases and J gave up 5 bases; unmatched junction bases: 9. Germline V gene lookup returns CDR1 SQVTM and CDR2 ANQGSEA. This CDR3 is built from 13 residues. The CDR3 region is CSAARDRGDEQYF. The CDR3 nucleotides read TGCAGCGCCGCTCGAGACAGGGGGGACGAGCAGTACTTC.

In the case of this clone: At one boundary the junction diverges from the germline segment, which might be a read error. V usage is TRBV13 and J usage is TRBJ2-5, with TRBD1 identical over 7 bases. Germline CDR1 PRHDT, CDR2 FYEKMQ (reference sequence). CDR3 length equals 15 residues. CDR3 bases: TGTGCCAGCAGCCTAGGACAGGCTCGCGGGGAGACCCAGTACTTC. As protein: CASSLGQARGETQYF.

This clone was detected only once. This same CDR3 is encoded by further DNA sequences in the sample. This sequence joins TRBV5-1 and TRBJ1-5; D not certain. Trimming shortened V by 4 bases and J by 2 bases, and 10 bases separated the two germline ends. This CDR3 has 14 residues. Germline V gene data show CDR1 as SGHRS and CDR2 as YFSETQ. The CDR3 reads CASSPGQGNQPQHF. As DNA, the CDR3 is TGCGCCAGCAGCCCCGGGCAGGGCAATCAGCCCCAGCATTTT.

The rearrangement uses TRBV9 and TRBJ1-3, with TRBD1 matching 9 bases. The ends lost 4 bases at V and 11 bases at J; junction bases unmatched: 13. The CDR3 has 15 amino acids. Looked up from germline, CDR1 is SGDLS and CDR2 is YYNGEE. CDR3 nucleotides: TGTGCCAGCAGCCCCCAGGGGGGACAGGGTGGATCCATATATTTT. It translates to CASSPQGGQGGSIYF. Supplemented by reference TRBV9 and TRBJ1-3, the full variable domain reads DSGVTQTPKHLITATGQRVTLRCSPRSGDLSVYWYQQSLDQGLQFLIQYYNGEERAKGNILERFSAQQFPDLHSELNLSSLELGDSALYFCASSPQGGQGGSIYFGEGSWLTVV.

The chain uses TRBV2 and TRBJ1-2; D uncertain. Germline V gene data show CDR1 as SNHLY and CDR2 as FYNNEI. V lost 3 bases to trimming and J lost 0 bases, with 11 bases between them. This CDR3 spans 15 amino acids. DNA for the CDR3: TGTGCCAGCAGTGATGCCCGGGCCACTAACTATGGCTACACCTTC. Amino acid sequence: CASSDARATNYGYTF.

V gene TRBV5-1 combines with J gene TRBJ2-5; D is perhaps TRBD2 (5 bases). CDR3 length equals 16 residues. Trimming pared 0 bases from V and 4 bases from J, leaving 16 bases between. Germline V gene data show CDR1 as SGHRS and CDR2 as YFSETQ. CDR3 sequence (DNA): TGCGCCAGCAGCTTGGCCAGTCTGGCGGGTGGAGAGACCCAGTACTTC. It translates to CASSLASLAGGETQYF.

The chain recombines TRBV9 with TRBJ1-1, with 7 bases lining up with TRBD1. There are 15 residues in the CDR3. Trimming cost V 6 bases and J 3 bases; bases outside gene matches: 11. CDR1 is SGDLS and CDR2 is YYNGEE in the germline V gene. Here the CDR3 reads CASNVQGQGDTEAFF. CDR3 DNA sequence: TGTGCCAGCAACGTGCAGGGTCAGGGGGACACTGAAGCTTTCTTT.

The chain combines TRBV6-5 with TRBJ1-1, with no clear D. Trimming stripped 7 bases from V and 2 bases from J, with 14 bases between. This CDR3 contains 14 residues. Germline V lookup: CDR1 MNHEY, CDR2 SVGAGI. This chain's CDR3 is CASNLLPGNTEAFF. Here the CDR3 DNA reads TGTGCCAGCAATCTTCTTCCGGGCAACACTGAAGCTTTCTTT.

The V and J genes are TRBV5-6 and TRBJ2-1; TRBD1 matches at 9 bases. Germline V gene data show CDR1 as SGHDT and CDR2 as YYEEEE. The junction had 8 bases not matched to a gene; V was cut back by 4 bases and J by 6 bases. CDR3 size: 15 residues. The CDR3 is CASSRLTGGSNEQFF. In DNA, the CDR3 is TGTGCCAGCAGCCGCTTGACAGGGGGGAGCAATGAGCAGTTCTTC.

V is TRBV7-8 and J is TRBJ2-3; D might be TRBD1 (5 bases). Deletions cut 1 base from V and 5 bases from J, with 10 bases between. The CDR3 runs to 14 residues. Looked up from germline, CDR1 is SGHVS and CDR2 is FQNEAQ. In DNA, the CDR3 is TGTGCCAGCAGCTTAGGAACAGGCGGAGATACGCAGTATTTT. Its protein product is CASSLGTGGDTQYF.

The chain joins TRBV5-1 to TRBJ2-7; TRBD1 or TRBD2 may be the D gene (5 bases each). Germline V gives CDR1 SGHRS, CDR2 YFSETQ. This CDR3 has 13 residues. V lost 5 bases to trimming and J lost 3 bases, with 12 bases between them. For the CDR3, the DNA is TGCGCCAGCAGTAACGGGACGTACTACGAGCAGTACTTC. This gives the protein CASSNGTYYEQYF.

The gene calls are TRBV10-3 and TRBJ2-7; the match to TRBD2 covers 10 bases. CDR3 length: 14 residues. CDR1 ENHRY and CDR2 SYGVKD come from the germline V gene. Trimming cost V 6 bases and J 2 bases; bases outside gene matches: 4. Written as DNA, the CDR3 is TGTGCCATCAGCCGGACTAGCGGAACCTACGAGCAGTACTTC. It codes for CAISRTSGTYEQYF.

CDR3 in amino acids: CASSSIPRGSYNEQFF. CDR3 in DNA: TGTGCCAGCAGCTCCATCCCGCGCGGCTCCTACAATGAGCAGTTCTTC. The chain combines TRBV11-2 with TRBJ2-1, with D unclear. V lost 4 bases and J lost 0, with 13 bases in between. CDR3 length equals 16 residues. CDR1 and CDR2 from the germline V gene are SGHAT and FQNNGV.

The chain carries TRBV7-2 and TRBJ2-3; no clear D gene. Germline V gives CDR1 SGHTA, CDR2 FQGNSA. CDR3 length equals 12 residues. V lost 7 bases to trimming and J lost 1 base, with 6 bases between them. The CDR3 region has the DNA TGTGCCAGCAACCTCGGCACAGATACGCAGTATTTT. It yields the protein CASNLGTDTQYF.

This chain links TRBV15 with TRBJ1-2; D gene unclear. This CDR3 has 14 amino acids. Germline V lookup: CDR1 LNHNV, CDR2 YYDKDF (reference sequence). V lost 1 base to trimming and J lost 3 bases, with 9 bases between them. The CDR3 loop is CATSRGAWDYGYTF. The CDR3 DNA sequence: TGTGCCACCAGCAGAGGCGCTTGGGACTATGGCTACACCTTC. Looking up the rest from reference TRBV15 and TRBJ1-2 gives the full variable domain: DAMVIQNPRYQVTQFGKPVTLSCSQTLNHNVMYWYQQKSSQAPKLLFHYYDKDFNNEADTPDNFQSRRPNTSFCFLDIRSPGLGDTAMYLCATSRGAWDYGYTFGSGTRLTVV.